This is a list of T cell receptor beta chains from one sample in a study of CD8 T cells in Susac syndrome. TCRdb called the immunoSEQ multiplex PCR reads again in MiXCR, with one record for every CDR3 protein. Of 85,000 to 120,000 distinct CDR3 sequences in the sample, roughly 94% are singletons; the top ten hold about 0.41%. The sequenced material came from CD8+ T cells from PBMCs. The receptors stem from a human donor with Susac syndrome. Each CDR3 is given with its conserved first and last residue. A D gene is named only where the DNA matches it firmly. Part of the rows lack a size; the others show once, few, many or a class for expanded clones.

cdr3_nt cdr3_aa v_call clone_size d_call j_call
TGCAGCGTCCACCGCGGGGAGACCCAGTACTTC CSVHRGETQYF TRBV29-1 - - TRBJ2-5
TGTGCCACCAGCAGAGATTTAAGGGGCACTGAAGCTTTCTTT CATSRDLRGTEAFF TRBV15 - - TRBJ1-1
TGTGCCAGCAGGGGGAACGGGGATGAGCAGTTCTTC CASRGNGDEQFF TRBV9 - - TRBJ2-1
TGTGCCAGCAGCATAAAACAGGGGTCCTACGAGCAGTACTTC CASSIKQGSYEQYF TRBV5-6 - TRBD1 TRBJ2-7
TGTGCCAGTAGTATGCATCCCCCATGGGAGAGGGAGAATGAAAAACTGTTTTTT CASSMHPPWERENEKLFF TRBV19 - - TRBJ1-4
TGTGCCAGCAGTTCGACAGGTGGTAGCTCCTACGAGCAGTACTTC CASSSTGGSSYEQYF TRBV6-5 - - TRBJ2-7
TGTGCCAGCAGCAATGGACGCGTTGAGACCCAGTACTTC CASSNGRVETQYF TRBV7-9 - - TRBJ2-5
TGTGCCAGCAGCCTCCCGGTAGGACCATACAATGAGCAGTTCTTC CASSLPVGPYNEQFF TRBV3-1 - - TRBJ2-1
TGCAGCGTTGCGGCTAGCGGGGCCGGGGAGCTGTTTTTT CSVAASGAGELFF TRBV29-1 - TRBD2 TRBJ2-2
TGTGCCAGCAGTTTACTAGCGGGCCGCTACGAGCAGTACTTC CASSLLAGRYEQYF TRBV27 - TRBD2 TRBJ2-7
TGTGCCAGCAGCTCCTCCGGGGCAACTAATGAAAAACTGTTTTTT CASSSSGATNEKLFF TRBV7-8 - - TRBJ1-4
TGTGCCAGCAGCGGGGACTGGATGGGTGAGCAGTACTTC CASSGDWMGEQYF TRBV7-6 - - TRBJ2-7
TGTGCCAGCAGCCCCCCGAGGGAGCTGTTTTTT CASSPPRELFF TRBV7-9 - - TRBJ2-2
TGTGCCAGCAGCCACGAGGTGGGGGACGAGCAGTACTTC CASSHEVGDEQYF TRBV14 few - TRBJ2-7
TGCGCCAGCAGCAAAGCACATGGAGAGGGGCAGTTCTTC CASSKAHGEGQFF TRBV4-1 - - TRBJ2-1
TGTGCCAGCACCGCTCCTGGGCTCTCCTACGAGCAGTACTTC CASTAPGLSYEQYF TRBV2 - - TRBJ2-7
TGTGCCAGCAGCGAGGCCCCCTCGCCAGGCAGCTACGAGCAGTACTTC CASSEAPSPGSYEQYF TRBV9 - - TRBJ2-7
TGTGCCAGCAGTTCGGGGTCCTATAATTCACCCCTCCACTTT CASSSGSYNSPLHF TRBV12-3/TRBV12-4 few - TRBJ1-6
TGCAGTGCTAACAACAGAGTCTACTCCTACGAGCAGTACTTC CSANNRVYSYEQYF TRBV20-1 - - TRBJ2-7
TGTGCCAGCAGTTTTCCGGGACAGGGGTCCTACGAGCAGTACTTC CASSFPGQGSYEQYF TRBV12-3/TRBV12-4 few TRBD1 TRBJ2-7
TGTGCCAGCAGTTCAATAGACAGCGACTATGGCTACACCTTC CASSSIDSDYGYTF TRBV25-1 - - TRBJ1-2
TGTGCCAGCAGCCACGGGGTCTTCGAGGCTTTCTTT CASSHGVFEAFF TRBV3-1 - - TRBJ1-1
TGTGCCAGCAGTCCCCGGTGGCGGGGCACCGGGGAGCTGTTTTTT CASSPRWRGTGELFF TRBV27 - - TRBJ2-2
TGCGCCAGCAGCCACCCTTCGGCGGGGGGGCGAGATACGCAGTATTTT CASSHPSAGGRDTQYF TRBV4-3 once TRBD2 TRBJ2-3
TGTGCCAGCAGTGGAGCCCTAGCGGGCCCCTTCTTATCGCAGTATTTT CASSGALAGPFLSQYF TRBV12-3/TRBV12-4 - TRBD2 TRBJ2-3
TGTGCCAGCAGCCCTACCAGGGTGAACACCGGGGAGCTGTTTTTT CASSPTRVNTGELFF TRBV3-1 - - TRBJ2-2
TGCGCCAGCAGCCAAGTGTCTAGCGGGGTAGAGACCCAGTACTTC CASSQVSSGVETQYF TRBV4-1 - TRBD2 TRBJ2-5
TGTGCCAGCAGTCCCCGAGTCTATAATTCACCCCTCCACTTT CASSPRVYNSPLHF TRBV27 - - TRBJ1-6
TGTGCCAGCAGTCCGTCGGGAACCTACACAGATACGCAGTATTTT CASSPSGTYTDTQYF TRBV7-2 - - TRBJ2-3
TGTGCCAGCTCAGGGATAAACACTGAAGCTTTCTTT CASSGINTEAFF TRBV2 - - TRBJ1-1
TGTGCCAGCAGCCGCGGGGGGGCCGGGGGTACAGATACGCAGTATTTT CASSRGGAGGTDTQYF TRBV7-8 once TRBD2 TRBJ2-3
TGCAGTGCTAGAGATGCCGAATATGGCTACACCTTC CSARDAEYGYTF TRBV20-1 - - TRBJ1-2
TGCAGTGCTTTATCTGATACTAACTATGGCTACACCTTC CSALSDTNYGYTF TRBV20-1 - - TRBJ1-2
TGTGCCAGCAGGCCGGGTGGATACGAGCAGTACTTC CASRPGGYEQYF TRBV12-3/TRBV12-4 - - TRBJ2-7
TGTGCCAGCAGCTTACGGGGGACAGTCCAAGAGACCCAGTACTTC CASSLRGTVQETQYF TRBV7-6 - - TRBJ2-5
TGTGCCAGCAGCTCCAGCACAGGGATAAATGAGCAGTTCTTC CASSSSTGINEQFF TRBV12-3/TRBV12-4 - - TRBJ2-1
TGTGCCAGCGCTTTGGGTAGTCCTAATCAGCCCCAGCATTTT CASALGSPNQPQHF TRBV27 - - TRBJ1-5